This TCR beta chain derives from a study of cytomegalovirus exposure and HLA in healthy donors. As for the donors, each was a healthy bone marrow donor. Use of 60 Vbeta and 13 Jbeta primers characterized the PCR. Sequencing was performed with immunoSEQ multiplex PCR; in TCRdb, only in-frame clones are kept and a portion is missing. The sample yields about 190,000 clones, approximately 84% seen once. V lost 3 bases to trimming and J lost 6 bases; unmatched junction nucleotides: 9. This CDR3 contains 15 residues. The germline CDR1 and CDR2 sequences are KGHSH and LQKENI. V usage is TRBV18 and J usage is TRBJ1-1, with TRBD1 identical over 8 bases. Sequenced: PBMCs. The receptor was isolated from a boy younger than 18 in good health and CMV-seronegative. The CDR3, as DNA: TGTGCCAGCTCACCGGGTGGACAGGGTTCCTCTGAAGCTTTCTTT. It is translated as CASSPGGQGSSEAFF. Drawing the rest from reference TRBV18 and TRBJ1-1, the complete variable domain is NAGVMQNPRHLVRRRGQEARLRCSPMKGHSHVYWYRQLPEEGLKFMVYLQKENIIDESGMPKERFSAEFPKEGPSILRIQQVVRGDSAAYFCASSPGGQGSSEAFFGQGTRLTVV.